This entry lists 31 T cell receptor beta chains sequenced from one sample in a study of T cells in localized non-small cell lung cancer. Here immunoSEQ multiplex PCR was the method, and the copy in TCRdb shows in-frame clones only, minus some. This sample has about 48,000 clones, with about 72% found just once. The sequencing used peripheral blood, collected before any cancer treatment. The receptors were sampled from a man aged 35 to 69 with stage I squamous cell lung carcinoma.

With regard to this clone: The junction departs from the called germline gene at one end, perhaps through a read error. This chain connects TRBV30 to TRBJ2-1; 9 nucleotides align to TRBD2. From germline, CDR1 is GTSNPN and CDR2 SVGIG (reference sequence). CDR3 length: 11 residues. The CDR3 nucleotides are TGCTCGACTAGCGGACCCAATGAGCAGTTCTTC. Its translation: CSTSGPNEQFF.

The CDR3 region is CASSYGEPYEQYF. DNA for the CDR3: TGTGCCAGCAGTTACGGCGAGCCCTACGAGCAGTACTTC. The chain couples TRBV6-5 to TRBJ2-7, with D unclear. The CDR3 consists of 13 residues. CDR1 and CDR2 from the germline V gene are MNHEY and SVGAGI. The germline V and J ends were trimmed by 2 bases and 2 bases, with 7 bases remaining between them.

V is TRBV5-5 and J is TRBJ2-3, with no clear D. V lost 2 bases, J lost 2 bases, and 6 bases lay in between. This CDR3 has 13 amino acids. In germline, CDR1 is SGHKS, CDR2 YYEKEE (reference sequence). CDR3 amino acids: CASSLFLTDTQYF. The CDR3 DNA reads TGTGCCAGCAGCTTATTTCTCACAGATACGCAGTATTTT.

The chain couples TRBV25-1 to TRBJ1-2; D unclear. The CDR3 spans 14 residues. V shed 3 bases and J shed 4 bases, with 12 bases lying between them. Per the germline V gene, CDR1 is MGHDK and CDR2 is SYGVNS. CDR3 in amino acids: CASSESLGSYGYTF. CDR3 sequence (DNA): TGTGCCAGCAGTGAGAGTTTGGGTAGCTATGGCTACACCTTC.

In its sample, this clone was seen once. This chain links TRBV6-4 with TRBJ2-7; 8 positions agree with TRBD2. Per the germline V gene, CDR1 is MRHNA and CDR2 is SNTAGT. CDR3 length: 14 residues. V lost 6 bases to trimming and J lost 2 bases; unmatched junction nucleotides: 6. The CDR3 reads CASRMAGGPYEQYF. The CDR3 nucleotides read TGTGCCAGCAGAATGGCGGGGGGTCCCTACGAGCAGTACTTC.

V is TRBV30 and J is TRBJ1-2; D is unresolved. This CDR3 is built from 13 residues. V shed 2 bases and J shed 7 bases, with 14 bases lying between them. Germline V gives CDR1 GTSNPN, CDR2 SVGIG (reference sequence). CDR3 loop: CAWSQDWVSGYTF. CDR3 DNA: TGTGCCTGGAGTCAAGACTGGGTGTCTGGCTACACCTTC.

This clone occurred a few times. The genes are TRBV9 and TRBJ2-5; TRBD2 might be the D (5 bases). The CDR3 has 14 residues. With 0 bases removed from V and 5 bases from J, the gap between germline ends came to 11 bases. Germline V CDR1 and CDR2: SGDLS, YYNGEE. This CDR3 is CASSVGTPGETQYF. In DNA form, the CDR3 reads TGTGCCAGCAGCGTAGGGACCCCGGGGGAGACCCAGTACTTC.

The V call is TRBV11-2, the J call TRBJ2-7; the D gene is possibly TRBD1 (6 bases). The length of the CDR3 is 14 residues. V was trimmed by 4 bases and J by 1 base, leaving 11 bases between them. Germline V gene sequence: CDR1 SGHAT, CDR2 FQNNGV. CDR3 sequence reads: CASSYLQGSYEQYF. The CDR3 DNA is TGTGCCAGCAGCTACCTACAGGGATCCTACGAGCAGTACTTC.

V usage is TRBV30 and J usage is TRBJ1-6; 9 bases align to TRBD1. The V gene's germline CDR1 is GTSNPN and CDR2 SVGIG (reference sequence). The length of the CDR3 is 15 residues. V gave up 4 bases and J gave up 0 bases; unmatched junction bases: 1. The CDR3 nucleotides read TGTGCCTGGATGGGACAGGGCTCCTATAATTCACCCCTCCACTTT. It specifies CAWMGQGSYNSPLHF.

The chain uses TRBV7-9 and TRBJ2-1; D may match TRBD1 or TRBD2 (5 bases each). The CDR3 runs to 12 residues. V was pared by 5 bases and J by 10 bases, with 12 bases between. The germline V gene encodes CDR1 SEHNR and CDR2 FQNEAQ (reference sequence). Here the CDR3 reads CASSIPGPEQFF. CDR3 sequence (DNA): TGTGCCAGCAGCATACCGGGACCGGAGCAGTTCTTC.

The J gene is TRBJ2-3, the V gene TRBV7-2; possibly TRBD2 for D (6 bases). The V and J ends lost 6 bases and 1 base respectively, with 8 bases between them. Germline V gives CDR1 SGHTA, CDR2 FQGNSA. The CDR3 is 13 residues long. CDR3 nucleotide sequence: TGTGCCAGCAGACGCGGGGGCACAGATACGCAGTATTTT. Translation: CASRRGGTDTQYF. The whole variable domain, filled in from reference TRBV7-2 and TRBJ2-3, reads GAGVSQSPSNKVTEKGKDVELRCDPISGHTALYWYRQSLGQGLEFLIYFQGNSAPDKSGLPSDRFSAERTGGSVSTLTIQRTQQEDSAVYLCASRRGGTDTQYFGPGTRLTVL.

This chain uses TRBV6-5 with TRBJ1-1, with TRBD1 matching 8 bases. This CDR3 has 11 amino acids. The germline gives CDR1 MNHEY, CDR2 SVGAGI. With 5 bases clipped from V and 10 bases from J, the junction kept 3 bases outside the gene matches. CDR3 residues: CASSTGGLAFF. CDR3 DNA sequence: TGTGCCAGCAGTACAGGGGGGTTAGCTTTCTTT.

Here the CDR3 DNA reads TGCGCCAGCAGCCTCTCAGTGAACACTGAAGCTTTCTTT. Protein: CASSLSVNTEAFF. The chain carries TRBV5-1 and TRBJ1-1, with D unclear. This CDR3 comprises 13 residues. Germline V gives CDR1 SGHRS, CDR2 YFSETQ. V lost 4 bases and J 0 bases, leaving 7 bases between the germline ends.

The chain has TRBV5-1 and TRBJ1-2, with TRBD1 matching 11 bases. In germline, CDR1 is SGHRS, CDR2 YFSETQ. V gave up 5 bases and J gave up 4 bases; unmatched junction bases: 7. This CDR3 has 15 residues. CDR3 residues: CASREGQGVSYGYTF. Here the CDR3 DNA reads TGCGCCAGCAGGGAGGGACAGGGGGTGAGCTATGGCTACACCTTC. Together with reference TRBV5-1 and TRBJ1-2, the CDR3 gives the full variable domain: KAGVTQTPRYLIKTRGQQVTLSCSPISGHRSVSWYQQTPGQGLQFLFEYFSETQRNKGNFPGRFSGRQFSNSRSEMNVSTLELGDSALYLCASREGQGVSYGYTFGSGTRLTVV.

The chain couples TRBV6-6 to TRBJ2-7; tentative D call: TRBD1 (6 bases). The germline V gene has CDR1 MNHNY and CDR2 SVGAGI (reference sequence). The CDR3 has 13 amino acids. V was cut by 0 bases and J by 5 bases, with 8 bases left in between. CDR3 in amino acids: CASSYSTGNEQYF. The CDR3 DNA reads TGTGCCAGCAGTTACTCGACAGGAAACGAGCAGTACTTC.

The rearrangement links TRBV6-6 to TRBJ1-1, with TRBD1 identical over 8 bases. Trimming took 5 bases from V and 5 from J; bases not matched to a gene: 7. Per germline, CDR1 MNHNY and CDR2 SVGAGI (reference sequence). The CDR3 spans 14 residues. The CDR3 reads CASSHGQGNTEAFF. The CDR3 DNA reads as TGTGCCAGCAGTCACGGACAGGGAAATACTGAAGCTTTCTTT.

The table lists this clone with a count of one. The chain carries TRBV28 and TRBJ2-1, with D perhaps TRBD1 (6 bases). CDR3 size: 14 residues. CDR1 MDHEN and CDR2 SYDVKM come from the germline V gene. Trimming shortened V by 5 bases and J by 5 bases, and 13 bases separated the two germline ends. DNA for the CDR3: TGTGCCAGCAGTCTGCGACAGGAGGACAATGAGCAGTTCTTC. Its translation: CASSLRQEDNEQFF.

This clone was observed a few times. The rearrangement joins TRBV4-1 to TRBJ2-7; D is perhaps TRBD1 or TRBD2 (5 bases each). Germline CDR1 MGHRA, CDR2 YSYEKL. The CDR3 has 15 residues. V was shortened by 5 bases and J by 3 bases, with 17 bases between the two germline ends. CDR3 residues: CASSFSRDGVYEQYF. The CDR3 region has the DNA TGCGCCAGCAGCTTTAGCCGGGACGGGGTCTACGAGCAGTACTTC.

This chain joins TRBV7-6 and TRBJ2-5; no reliable D call. V was trimmed by 1 base and J by 2 bases, leaving 8 bases between them. CDR1 and CDR2 (germline): SGHVS, FNYEAQ. The CDR3 is 14 amino acids. The CDR3 sequence is CASSLGMGQETQYF. The CDR3 bases are TGTGCCAGCAGCTTAGGGATGGGGCAAGAGACCCAGTACTTC. Looking up the rest from reference TRBV7-6 and TRBJ2-5 gives the full variable domain: GAGVSQSPRYKVTKRGQDVALRCDPISGHVSLYWYRQALGQGPEFLTYFNYEAQQDKSGLPNDRFSAERPEGSISTLTIQRTEQRDSAMYRCASSLGMGQETQYFGPGTRLLVL.

Only one count was recorded for this clone. V and J are TRBV6-5 and TRBJ2-7; D is possibly TRBD1 (6 bases). Germline CDR1 MNHEY, CDR2 SVGAGI. V was clipped by 5 bases and J by 6 bases, with 14 bases between them. This CDR3 spans 13 amino acids. CDR3 protein: CASSTTGFGEQYF. In DNA form, the CDR3 reads TGTGCCAGCAGTACAACAGGGTTTGGCGAGCAGTACTTC.

The V and J genes are TRBV7-9 and TRBJ2-7; 10 bases are a match to TRBD2. The CDR3 contains 16 residues. The junction had 8 bases not matched to a gene; V was cut back by 5 bases and J by 1 base. Germline-derived CDR1 and CDR2 are SEHNR and FQNEAQ (reference sequence). CDR3 sequence reads: CASSPYRLAGSYEQYF. The CDR3 DNA reads TGTGCCAGCAGCCCGTACAGACTAGCGGGTTCCTACGAGCAGTACTTC.

The rearrangement joins TRBV5-1 to TRBJ1-5; D is undetermined. CDR1 and CDR2 (germline): SGHRS, YFSETQ. The V and J ends lost 0 bases and 4 bases respectively, with 8 bases between them. The CDR3 totals 14 residues. CDR3 protein: CASSLVGGNQPQHF. The CDR3 nucleotides read TGCGCCAGCAGCTTGGTAGGCGGGAATCAGCCCCAGCATTTT.

The V call is TRBV30, the J call TRBJ2-2, with 12 bases fitting TRBD1. CDR1 and CDR2 from the germline V gene are GTSNPN and SVGIG (reference sequence). The CDR3 is 19 amino acids. Trimming cost V 2 bases and J 2 bases; bases outside gene matches: 12. The CDR3 here is CAWSTGTGGEGANTGELFF. In nucleotides, the CDR3 is TGTGCCTGGAGTACCGGGACAGGGGGCGAAGGGGCAAACACCGGGGAGCTGTTTTTT. Combining the CDR3 with reference TRBV30 and TRBJ2-2 gives the whole variable domain SQTIHQWPATLVQPVGSPLSLECTVEGTSNPNLYWYRQAAGRGLQLLFYSVGIGQISSEVPQNLSASRPQDRQFILSSKKLLLSDSGFYLCAWSTGTGGEGANTGELFFGEGSRLTVL.

This chain connects TRBV4-1 to TRBJ2-2, with a weak D call TRBD2 (6 bases). The length of the CDR3 is 15 residues. Trimming stripped 0 bases from V and 3 bases from J, with 8 bases between. Germline lookup yields CDR1 MGHRA and CDR2 YSYEKL. In DNA form, the CDR3 reads TGCGCCAGCAGCCAAGATGCGGGGTACACCGGGGAGCTGTTTTTT. The encoded protein is CASSQDAGYTGELFF.

The gene calls are TRBV6-1 and TRBJ2-1; perhaps TRBD1 as D (5 bases). Per germline, CDR1 MNHNS and CDR2 SASEGT. V was cut by 2 bases and J by 10 bases, with 21 bases left in between. This CDR3 has 16 amino acids. CDR3 region: CASSERGRTRAKEQFF. CDR3 coding DNA: TGTGCCAGCAGTGAACGAGGACGGACCAGGGCAAAGGAGCAGTTCTTC.

V gene TRBV16 combines with J gene TRBJ2-1; D not certain. The germline V gene encodes CDR1 KGHSY and CDR2 FQNENV. Trimming took 3 bases from V and 7 from J, leaving 16 bases between them. The CDR3 extends over 15 amino acids. Here the CDR3 reads CASSQADNYQNEQFF. In DNA form, the CDR3 reads TGTGCCAGCAGCCAGGCAGATAATTACCAGAATGAGCAGTTCTTC.

This chain uses TRBV2 with TRBJ2-5; 7 nucleotides align to TRBD1. Germline assignment: CDR1 SNHLY and CDR2 FYNNEI. The CDR3 runs 11 residues. J was trimmed by 13 bases and V by 5 bases; bases with no gene match: 7. CDR3 residues: CASSFRDRGYF. CDR3 nucleotide sequence: TGTGCCAGCAGTTTCCGGGACAGAGGGTACTTC.

The chain couples TRBV15 to TRBJ1-2; D possibly corresponds to TRBD1 (6 bases). CDR1 and CDR2 (germline): LNHNV, YYDKDF (reference sequence). Trimming cost V 3 bases and J 2 bases, with 10 bases left between them. There are 14 residues in the CDR3. The CDR3 nucleotides are TGTGCCACCAGCAGGGCAGGGGAGAACTATGGCTACACCTTC. Translating it yields CATSRAGENYGYTF.

In this sample, this clone turned up many times. The V and J genes are TRBV28 and TRBJ1-1; 9 positions match TRBD1. From germline, CDR1 is MDHEN and CDR2 SYDVKM. There are 12 residues in the CDR3. With 10 bases clipped from V and 5 bases from J, the junction kept 5 bases outside the gene matches. The CDR3 DNA follows: TGTGCCACCCGGACAGGGGTGACTGAAGCTTTCTTT. Translating gives CATRTGVTEAFF. The variable domain in full, completed from reference TRBV28 and TRBJ1-1, reads DVKVTQSSRYLVKRTGEKVFLECVQDMDHENMFWYRQDPGLGLRLIYFSYDVKMKEKGDIPEGYSVSREKKERFSLILESASTNQTSMYLCATRTGVTEAFFGQGTRLTVV.

This clone showed up just a few times. The genes are TRBV7-2 and TRBJ2-1; the D gene is possibly TRBD1 (6 bases). This CDR3 has 13 amino acids. Deletions cut 4 bases from V and 7 bases from J, with 11 bases between. Germline V gene data show CDR1 as SGHTA and CDR2 as FQGNSA. CDR3 amino acids: CASSWYRVNEQFF. The DNA of the CDR3 is TGTGCCAGCAGCTGGTACAGGGTAAATGAGCAGTTCTTC.

This clone was detected a few times. This chain links TRBV19 with TRBJ1-1, with D possibly being TRBD1 (6 bases). CDR1 LNHDA and CDR2 SQIVND come from the germline V gene (reference sequence). The V and J ends lost 5 bases and 4 bases respectively, with 11 bases between them. CDR3 size: 13 residues. CDR3 loop: CASSGTIITEAFF. The CDR3 nucleotides are TGTGCCAGTAGTGGGACAATAATCACTGAAGCTTTCTTT.